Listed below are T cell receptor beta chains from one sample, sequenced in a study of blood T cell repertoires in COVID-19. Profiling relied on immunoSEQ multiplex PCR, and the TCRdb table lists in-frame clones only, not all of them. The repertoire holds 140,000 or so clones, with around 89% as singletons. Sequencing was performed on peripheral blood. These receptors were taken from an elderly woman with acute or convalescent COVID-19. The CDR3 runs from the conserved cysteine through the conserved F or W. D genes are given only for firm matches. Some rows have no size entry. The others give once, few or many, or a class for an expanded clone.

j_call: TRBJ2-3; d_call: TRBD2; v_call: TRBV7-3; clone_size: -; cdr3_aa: CASSLGGGAPDTQYF; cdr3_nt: TGTGCCAGCAGCTTAGGCGGGGGGGCCCCAGATACGCAGTATTTT
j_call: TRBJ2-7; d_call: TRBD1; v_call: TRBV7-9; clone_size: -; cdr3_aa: CASSAQGGSYEQYF; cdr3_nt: TGTGCCAGCAGCGCACAGGGGGGCTCCTACGAGCAGTACTTC
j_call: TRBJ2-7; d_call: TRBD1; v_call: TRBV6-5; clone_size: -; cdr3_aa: CASSYTGTGVEQYF; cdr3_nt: TGTGCCAGCAGTTATACCGGGACAGGGGTCGAGCAGTACTTC
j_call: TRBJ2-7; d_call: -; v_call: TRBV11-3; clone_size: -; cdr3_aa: CASSLDPGRNEQYF; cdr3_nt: TGTGCCAGCAGCTTAGATCCGGGGAGGAACGAGCAGTACTTC
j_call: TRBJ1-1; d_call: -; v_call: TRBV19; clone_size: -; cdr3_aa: CASRSQGFATEAFF; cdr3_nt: TGTGCCAGTAGATCACAGGGTTTTGCCACTGAAGCTTTCTTT
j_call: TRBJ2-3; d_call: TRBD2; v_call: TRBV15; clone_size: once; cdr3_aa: CATSRVGVTAGLDTQYF; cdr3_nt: TGTGCCACCAGCAGAGTGGGGGTCACAGCGGGGCTAGATACGCAGTATTTT
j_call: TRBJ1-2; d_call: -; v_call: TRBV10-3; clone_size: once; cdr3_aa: CAISESPTPNYGYTF; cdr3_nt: TGTGCCATCAGTGAGTCGCCGACACCGAACTATGGCTACACCTTC
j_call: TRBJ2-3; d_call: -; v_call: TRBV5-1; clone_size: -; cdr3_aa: CASSLGQSVTDTQYF; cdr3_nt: TGCGCCAGCAGCCTCGGACAGTCGGTTACAGATACGCAGTATTTT
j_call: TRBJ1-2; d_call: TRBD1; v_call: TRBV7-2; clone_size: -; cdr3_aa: CASSYTGTARGYTF; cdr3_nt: TGTGCCAGCAGCTATACGGGGACAGCACGAGGCTACACCTTC
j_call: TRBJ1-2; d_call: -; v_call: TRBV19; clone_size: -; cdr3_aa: CASKSGGRADGYTF; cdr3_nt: TGTGCCAGTAAGTCGGGAGGGAGAGCTGATGGCTACACCTTC